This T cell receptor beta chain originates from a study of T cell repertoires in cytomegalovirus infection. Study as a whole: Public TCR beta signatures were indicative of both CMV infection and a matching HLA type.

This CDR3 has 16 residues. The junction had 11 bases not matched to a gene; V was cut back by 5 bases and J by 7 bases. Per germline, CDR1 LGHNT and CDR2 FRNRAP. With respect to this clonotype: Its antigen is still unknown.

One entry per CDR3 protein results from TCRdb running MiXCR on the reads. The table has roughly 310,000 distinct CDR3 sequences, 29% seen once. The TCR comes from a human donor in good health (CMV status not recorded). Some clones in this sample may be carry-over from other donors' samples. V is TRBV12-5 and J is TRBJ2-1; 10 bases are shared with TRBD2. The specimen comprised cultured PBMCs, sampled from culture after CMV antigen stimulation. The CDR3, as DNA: TGTGCTAGTGGTATCCTGACTAGCGGGTTGGAGAATGAGCAGTTCTTC. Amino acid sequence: CASGILTSGLENEQFF.